These 17 T cell receptor beta chains were sequenced from one sample in a study of CD8+ T cells in alopecia areata. As to treatment: oral pan-JAK inhibitor, 5-10 mg twice daily. Sequencing templates came from extracted RNA that was reverse transcribed into cDNA. Profiling relied on immunoSEQ multiplex PCR, and the TCRdb table lists in-frame clones only, not all of them. The sample yields more than 200,000 clones, 43% seen once. The sample was CD4+ T cells sorted from blood, taken at roughly week 36, from a patient treated with tofacitinib. Source of these receptors: a human donor with alopecia areata.

The table lists this clone with a few counts. J is TRBJ2-7 and V is TRBV11-2; D gene uncertain. The V gene's germline CDR1 is SGHAT and CDR2 FQNNGV. V was pared by 6 bases and J by 4 bases, with 13 bases between. The CDR3 covers 13 residues. The CDR3: CASSPIIGYEQYF. DNA of the CDR3: TGTGCCAGCAGTCCGATTATCGGGTACGAGCAGTACTTC.

This clone was seen only a few times. The V and J genes are TRBV10-3 and TRBJ2-5; TRBD2 might be the D (6 bases). Trimming took off 8 bases at V and 0 bases at J, with 7 bases between the two ends. This CDR3 region has 12 residues. CDR1 and CDR2 (germline): ENHRY, SYGVKD. The CDR3 here is CAIRGNQETQYF. The CDR3 bases are TGTGCCATCCGGGGGAACCAAGAGACCCAGTACTTC.

J is TRBJ1-1 and V is TRBV5-1; D remains ambiguous. Germline V lookup: CDR1 SGHRS, CDR2 YFSETQ. The CDR3 is 13 amino acids. Trimming took 7 bases from V and 2 from J, leaving 12 bases between them. The CDR3 protein is CASSIRVNTEAFF. DNA of the CDR3: TGCGCCAGCTCAATACGGGTTAACACTGAAGCTTTCTTT. The whole variable domain, remainder taken from reference TRBV5-1 and TRBJ1-1, is KAGVTQTPRYLIKTRGQQVTLSCSPISGHRSVSWYQQTPGQGLQFLFEYFSETQRNKGNFPGRFSGRQFSNSRSEMNVSTLELGDSALYLCASSIRVNTEAFFGQGTRLTVV.

This clone has a handful of counts. V gene TRBV4-3 combines with J gene TRBJ2-6; TRBD2 aligns across 9 bases. The germline CDR1 and CDR2 sequences are LGHNA and YSLEER. V gave up 2 bases and J gave up 3 bases; unmatched junction bases: 5. The CDR3 runs 17 residues. The chain's CDR3 is CASSQWREGGGANVLTF. CDR3 nucleotides: TGCGCCAGCAGCCAATGGCGGGAGGGAGGTGGGGCCAACGTCCTGACTTTC.

The V gene is TRBV13, the J gene TRBJ2-2; 9 nucleotides agree with TRBD1. This CDR3 has 15 residues. From germline, CDR1 is PRHDT and CDR2 FYEKMQ (reference sequence). V shed 5 bases and J 6 bases; nucleotides not matched to a gene: 7. The DNA for the CDR3 is TGTGCCAGCAGCCGAAGGACAGGGGCCGCCGGGGAGCTGTTTTTT. Protein: CASSRRTGAAGELFF.

In this sample, this clone turned up a few times. The chain has TRBV11-2 and TRBJ2-1; 7 bases match TRBD1. Trimming at V came to 5 bases and at J to 3 bases, leaving 7 bases not matched to a gene. The CDR3 spans 15 residues. The germline CDR1 and CDR2 sequences are SGHAT and FQNNGV. The CDR3 coding sequence is TGTGCCAGCAGCATGGACAGGTCATACTACAATGAGCAGTTCTTC. It translates to CASSMDRSYYNEQFF. The full variable domain, rest sourced from reference TRBV11-2 and TRBJ2-1, is EAGVAQSPRYKIIEKRQSVAFWCNPISGHATLYWYQQILGQGPKLLIQFQNNGVVDDSQLPKDRFSAERLKGVDSTLKIQPAKLEDSAVYLCASSMDRSYYNEQFFGPGTRLTVL.

V and J are TRBV27 and TRBJ2-6; unclear D gene. The germline CDR1 and CDR2 sequences are MNHEY and SMNVEV (reference sequence). Trimming left V 4 bases short and J 0 bases short, with 13 bases between. The CDR3 has 17 amino acids. CDR3 protein: CASSYRHGPSGANVLTF. The CDR3 DNA follows: TGTGCCAGCAGTTACCGACACGGACCCTCTGGGGCCAACGTCCTGACTTTC.

This clone was seen a handful of times. This sequence joins TRBV18 and TRBJ2-5; D uncertain. V was clipped by 0 bases and J by 2 bases, with 7 bases between them. CDR3 size: 14 residues. Germline CDR1 reads KGHSH; CDR2 reads LQKENI. The CDR3 DNA reads as TGTGCCAGCTCACCACCGCGCCAGCAAGAGACCCAGTACTTC. Protein product: CASSPPRQQETQYF.

This clone was counted between two and nine times. V and J are TRBV7-8 and TRBJ2-5; possible D gene TRBD1, 6 bases. The better agreement between TRBJ2-7 and the DNA end casts doubt on the J call. CDR3 length: 14 residues. Germline V gives CDR1 SGHVS, CDR2 FQNEAQ. CDR3 loop: CASSHGTFAYEQYF. For the CDR3, the DNA is TGTGCCAGCAGCCACGGGACATTCGCCTACGAGCAGTACTTC.

This chain uses TRBV30 with TRBJ2-2; D is possibly TRBD1 (6 bases). Germline CDR1 and CDR2: GTSNPN and SVGIG (reference sequence). V lost 3 bases and J 2 bases, leaving 10 bases between the germline ends. The CDR3 length is 14 residues. The CDR3 sequence is CAWREGHNTGELFF. The CDR3 DNA reads TGTGCCTGGAGAGAGGGACACAACACCGGGGAGCTGTTTTTT.

The chain carries TRBV7-2 and TRBJ2-5, with D maybe TRBD2 (5 bases). This CDR3 region has 14 residues. The germline V gene encodes CDR1 SGHTA and CDR2 FQGNSA. V shed 0 bases and J shed 7 bases, with 12 bases lying between them. This CDR3 reads CASSLARLAATQYF. The CDR3 nucleotides read TGTGCCAGCAGCTTAGCGAGGCTAGCTGCGACCCAGTACTTC.

The chain recombines TRBV30 with TRBJ2-3; D unclear. This CDR3 is built from 12 residues. Germline V gives CDR1 GTSNPN, CDR2 SVGIG (reference sequence). Deletions cut 7 bases from V and 4 bases from J, with 12 bases between. CDR3 residues: CASGLGPDTQYF. The CDR3 DNA follows: TGTGCCTCCGGATTGGGTCCAGATACGCAGTATTTT.

This clone was detected only a few times. The chain joins TRBV2 to TRBJ1-2; D is possibly TRBD1 (6 bases). Trimming took off 2 bases at V and 4 bases at J, with 14 bases between the two ends. The CDR3 runs to 15 residues. Germline CDR1 and CDR2: SNHLY and FYNNEI. The CDR3 sequence is CASSESRSGAYGYTF. The CDR3 nucleotides are TGTGCCAGCAGTGAATCCCGGTCGGGGGCCTATGGCTACACCTTC.

This clone was seen a handful of times. The V gene is TRBV29-1, the J gene TRBJ1-1; perhaps TRBD1 as D (5 bases). This CDR3 has 13 amino acids. V gave up 4 bases and J gave up 1 base, with 10 bases separating them. Germline loops: CDR1 SQVTM, CDR2 ANQGSEA. The CDR3: CSVGDSKNTEAFF. DNA of the CDR3: TGCAGCGTTGGTGACAGTAAGAACACTGAAGCTTTCTTT.

The chain couples TRBV5-1 to TRBJ2-3, with TRBD2 matching over 8 bases. V was pared by 0 bases and J by 7 bases, with 19 bases of the junction left unmatched. The CDR3 consists of 19 residues. Germline V CDR1 and CDR2: SGHRS, YFSETQ. CDR3 nucleotides: TGCGCCAGCAGCTTGGATCCAGCGGGGGACGTGGGCACACAAAATACGCAGTATTTT. Its translation: CASSLDPAGDVGTQNTQYF.

This clone occurred a few times. The chain uses TRBV15 and TRBJ2-1, with a tentative D call TRBD1 (5 bases). Per germline, CDR1 LNHNV and CDR2 YYDKDF (reference sequence). Trimming removed 0 bases at V and 4 bases at J, with 7 bases between. This CDR3 has 14 residues. The CDR3 DNA reads as TGTGCCACCAGCAGAGATCCAGGGTACAATGAGCAGTTCTTC. As protein: CATSRDPGYNEQFF. The full variable domain, in which reference TRBV15 and TRBJ2-1 provide the parts outside the CDR3, is DAMVIQNPRYQVTQFGKPVTLSCSQTLNHNVMYWYQQKSSQAPKLLFHYYDKDFNNEADTPDNFQSRRPNTSFCFLDIRSPGLGDTAMYLCATSRDPGYNEQFFGPGTRLTVL.

The genes are TRBV29-1 and TRBJ2-2; TRBD1 agrees at 8 bases. The CDR3 has 13 residues. CDR1 and CDR2 from the germline V gene are SQVTM and ANQGSEA. Trimming cost V 6 bases and J 9 bases; bases outside gene matches: 9. CDR3 DNA: TGCAGCGTAGCCGGGACAGGCATCCGGGAGCTGTTTTTT. Translation: CSVAGTGIRELFF.